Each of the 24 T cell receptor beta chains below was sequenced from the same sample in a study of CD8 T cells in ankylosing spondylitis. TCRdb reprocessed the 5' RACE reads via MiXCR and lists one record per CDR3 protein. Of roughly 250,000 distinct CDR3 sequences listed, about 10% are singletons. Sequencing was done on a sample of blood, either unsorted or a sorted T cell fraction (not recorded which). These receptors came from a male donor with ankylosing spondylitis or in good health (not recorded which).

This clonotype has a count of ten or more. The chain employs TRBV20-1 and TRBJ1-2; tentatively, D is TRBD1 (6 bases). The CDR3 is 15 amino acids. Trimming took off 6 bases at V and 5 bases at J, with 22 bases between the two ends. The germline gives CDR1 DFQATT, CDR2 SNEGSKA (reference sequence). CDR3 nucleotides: TGCAGTGCCTCTCTTGACAGGCCCGCTTGGTATGGCTACACCTTC. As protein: CSASLDRPAWYGYTF.

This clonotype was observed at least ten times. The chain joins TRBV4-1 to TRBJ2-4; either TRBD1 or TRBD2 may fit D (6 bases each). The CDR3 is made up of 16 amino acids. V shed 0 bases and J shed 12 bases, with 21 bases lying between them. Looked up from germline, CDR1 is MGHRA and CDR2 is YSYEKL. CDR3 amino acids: CASSQDIPLRGAPQYF. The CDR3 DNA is TGCGCCAGCAGCCAAGATATTCCCCTAAGGGGGGCACCTCAGTACTTC.

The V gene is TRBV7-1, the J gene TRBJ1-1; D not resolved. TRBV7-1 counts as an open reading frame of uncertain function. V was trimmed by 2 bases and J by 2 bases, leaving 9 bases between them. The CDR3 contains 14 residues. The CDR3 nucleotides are TGTGCCAGCAGCTCACAGAATTACAACACTGAAGCTTTCTTT. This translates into CASSSQNYNTEAFF.

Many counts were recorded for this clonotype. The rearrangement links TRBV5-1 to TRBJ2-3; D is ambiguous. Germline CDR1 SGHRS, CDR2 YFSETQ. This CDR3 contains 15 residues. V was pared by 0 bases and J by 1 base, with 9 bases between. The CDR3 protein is CASSLVGRGTDTQYF. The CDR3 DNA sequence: TGCGCCAGCAGCTTGGTGGGCCGAGGCACAGATACGCAGTATTTT.

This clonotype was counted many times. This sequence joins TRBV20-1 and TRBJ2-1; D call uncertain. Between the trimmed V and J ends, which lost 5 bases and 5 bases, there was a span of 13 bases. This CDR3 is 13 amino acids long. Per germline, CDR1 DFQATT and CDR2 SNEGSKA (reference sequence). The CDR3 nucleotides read TGCAGTGCTCCCTGGGGTCAACACAATGAGCAGTTCTTC. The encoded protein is CSAPWGQHNEQFF.

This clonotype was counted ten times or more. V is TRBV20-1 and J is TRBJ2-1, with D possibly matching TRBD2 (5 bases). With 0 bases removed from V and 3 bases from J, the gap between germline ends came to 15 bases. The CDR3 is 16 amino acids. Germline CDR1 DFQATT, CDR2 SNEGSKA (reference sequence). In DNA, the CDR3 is TGCAGTGCTAGAGATGGGGTTTCGGGAAACTACAATGAGCAGTTCTTC. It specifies CSARDGVSGNYNEQFF.

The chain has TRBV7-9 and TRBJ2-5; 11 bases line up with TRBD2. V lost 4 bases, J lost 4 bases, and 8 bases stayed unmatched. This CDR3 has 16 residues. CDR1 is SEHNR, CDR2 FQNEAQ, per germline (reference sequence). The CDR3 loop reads CASSSLAGGPSETQYF. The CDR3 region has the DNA TGTGCCAGCAGCTCTTTAGCGGGAGGGCCGTCAGAGACCCAGTACTTC.

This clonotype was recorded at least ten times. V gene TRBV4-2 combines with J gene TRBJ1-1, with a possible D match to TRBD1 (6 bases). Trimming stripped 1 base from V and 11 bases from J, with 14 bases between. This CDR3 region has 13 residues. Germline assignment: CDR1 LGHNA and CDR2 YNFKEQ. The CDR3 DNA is TGTGCCAGCAGCCAAGGGGGCAGGGGTGAGGCTTTCTTT. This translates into CASSQGGRGEAFF.

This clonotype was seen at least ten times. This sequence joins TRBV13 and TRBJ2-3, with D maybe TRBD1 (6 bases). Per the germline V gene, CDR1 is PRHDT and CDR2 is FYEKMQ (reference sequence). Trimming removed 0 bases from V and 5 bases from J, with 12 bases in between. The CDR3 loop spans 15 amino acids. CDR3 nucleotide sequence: TGTGCCAGCAGCTTAGGAACAGGGACGATAGATACGCAGTATTTT. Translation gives CASSLGTGTIDTQYF.

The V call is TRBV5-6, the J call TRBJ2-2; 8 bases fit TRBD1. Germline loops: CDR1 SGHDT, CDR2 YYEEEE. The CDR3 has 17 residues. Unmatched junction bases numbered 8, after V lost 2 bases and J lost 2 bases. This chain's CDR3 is CASSLLTTGANTGELFF. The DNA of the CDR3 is TGTGCCAGCAGCTTACTTACGACAGGGGCTAACACCGGGGAGCTGTTTTTT.

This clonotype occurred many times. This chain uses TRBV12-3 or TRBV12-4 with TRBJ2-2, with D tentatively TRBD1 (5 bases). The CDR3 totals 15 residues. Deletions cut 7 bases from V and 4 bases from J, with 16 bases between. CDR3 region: CASTSPKGRTGELFF. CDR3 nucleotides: TGTGCCAGCACCTCCCCGAAGGGGCGCACCGGGGAGCTGTTTTTT.

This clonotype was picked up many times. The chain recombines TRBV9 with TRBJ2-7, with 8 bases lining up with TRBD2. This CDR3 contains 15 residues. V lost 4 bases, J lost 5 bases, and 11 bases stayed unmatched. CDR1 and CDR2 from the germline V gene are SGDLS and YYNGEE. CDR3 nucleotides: TGTGCCAGCAGCCCCCGGGGGGGCCTTAGTCACGAGCAGTACTTC. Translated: CASSPRGGLSHEQYF.

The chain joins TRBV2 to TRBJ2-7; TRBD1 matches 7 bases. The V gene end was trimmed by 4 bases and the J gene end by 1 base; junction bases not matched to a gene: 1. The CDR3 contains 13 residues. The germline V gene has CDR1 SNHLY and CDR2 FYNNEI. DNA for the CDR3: TGTGCCAGCAGTGTGGGACAGTCCTACGAGCAGTACTTC. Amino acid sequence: CASSVGQSYEQYF.

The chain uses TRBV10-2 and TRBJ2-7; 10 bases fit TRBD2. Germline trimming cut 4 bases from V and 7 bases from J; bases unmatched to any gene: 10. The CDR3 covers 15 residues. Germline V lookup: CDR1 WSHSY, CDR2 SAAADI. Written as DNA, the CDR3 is TGCGCCAGCAGTGCCACTAGCGGGGCCGTGGGGGAGCAGTACTTC. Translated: CASSATSGAVGEQYF.

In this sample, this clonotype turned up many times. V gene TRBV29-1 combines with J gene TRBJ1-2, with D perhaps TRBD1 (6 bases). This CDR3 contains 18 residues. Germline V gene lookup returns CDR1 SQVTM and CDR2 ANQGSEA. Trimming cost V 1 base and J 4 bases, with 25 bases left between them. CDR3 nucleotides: TGCAGCGTTGAAGTTTTGGGGACACCCAAGCCGTTCTTCTATGGCTACACCTTC. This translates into CSVEVLGTPKPFFYGYTF.

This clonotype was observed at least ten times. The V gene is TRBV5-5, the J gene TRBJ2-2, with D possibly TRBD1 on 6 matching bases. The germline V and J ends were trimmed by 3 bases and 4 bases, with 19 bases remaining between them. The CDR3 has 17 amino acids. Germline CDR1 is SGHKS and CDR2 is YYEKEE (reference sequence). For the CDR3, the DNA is TGTGCCAGCAGCTGGAGGTCCGGACAGTATGCCACCGGGGAGCTGTTTTTT. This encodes CASSWRSGQYATGELFF.

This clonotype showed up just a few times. This CDR3 is CSVETGGREQYF. The CDR3 DNA reads as TGCAGCGTTGAAACGGGGGGAAGGGAGCAGTACTTC. The chain couples TRBV29-1 to TRBJ2-7; 7 bases agree with TRBD2. Germline V gene sequence: CDR1 SQVTM, CDR2 ANQGSEA. The junction had 5 bases not matched to a gene; V was cut back by 2 bases and J by 7 bases. CDR3 length: 12 residues.

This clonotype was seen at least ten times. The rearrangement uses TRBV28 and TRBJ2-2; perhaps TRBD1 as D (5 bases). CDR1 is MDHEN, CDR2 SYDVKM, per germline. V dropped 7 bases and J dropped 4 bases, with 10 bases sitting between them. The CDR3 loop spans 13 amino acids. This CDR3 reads CASTLGVTGELFF. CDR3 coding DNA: TGTGCCAGCACCTTAGGGGTCACCGGGGAGCTGTTTTTT.

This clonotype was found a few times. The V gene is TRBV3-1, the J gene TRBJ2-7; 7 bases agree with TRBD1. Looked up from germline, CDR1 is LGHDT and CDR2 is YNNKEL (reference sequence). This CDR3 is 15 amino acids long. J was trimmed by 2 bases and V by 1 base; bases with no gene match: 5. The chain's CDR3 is CASSQGPGTAYEQYF. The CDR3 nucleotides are TGTGCCAGCAGCCAAGGACCTGGGACAGCCTACGAGCAGTACTTC.

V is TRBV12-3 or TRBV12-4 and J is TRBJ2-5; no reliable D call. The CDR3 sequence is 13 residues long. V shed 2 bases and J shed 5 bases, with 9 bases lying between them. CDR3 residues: CASSLSGVETQYF. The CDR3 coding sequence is TGTGCCAGCAGTTTATCGGGCGTGGAGACCCAGTACTTC.

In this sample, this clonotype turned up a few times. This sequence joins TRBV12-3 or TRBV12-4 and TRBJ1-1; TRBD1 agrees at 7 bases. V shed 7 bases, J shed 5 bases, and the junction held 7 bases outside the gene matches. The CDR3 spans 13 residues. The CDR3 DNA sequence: TGTGCCAGCACCGAGACAGGGTGGACTGAAGCTTTCTTT. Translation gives CASTETGWTEAFF.

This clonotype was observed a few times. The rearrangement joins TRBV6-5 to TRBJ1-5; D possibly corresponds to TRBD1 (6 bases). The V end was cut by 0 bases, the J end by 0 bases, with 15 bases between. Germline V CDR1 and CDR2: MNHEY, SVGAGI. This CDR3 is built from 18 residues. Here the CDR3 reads CASSYSGSRGYSNQPQHF. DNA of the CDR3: TGTGCCAGCAGTTACTCGGGCTCAAGGGGGTATAGCAATCAGCCCCAGCATTTT.

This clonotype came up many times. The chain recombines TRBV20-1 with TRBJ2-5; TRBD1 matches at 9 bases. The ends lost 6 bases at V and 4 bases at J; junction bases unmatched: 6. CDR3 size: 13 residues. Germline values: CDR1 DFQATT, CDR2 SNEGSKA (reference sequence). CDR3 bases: TGCAGTGCGTTGTACAGGGGGCGAGAGACCCAGTACTTC. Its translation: CSALYRGRETQYF.

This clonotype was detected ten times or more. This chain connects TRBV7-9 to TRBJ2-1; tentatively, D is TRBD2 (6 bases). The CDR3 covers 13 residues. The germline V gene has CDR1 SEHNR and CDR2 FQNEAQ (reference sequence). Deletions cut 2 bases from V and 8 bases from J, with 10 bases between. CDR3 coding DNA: TGTGCCAGCAGCTTATCCGGGGGTGATGAGCAGTTCTTC. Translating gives CASSLSGGDEQFF.